This paragraph covers one TCR beta chain sequence. The antigen is unknown. This sample is drawn from a study of monozygotic twins with inflammatory bowel disease. Study results and caveats: Discordant twins had repertoire similarity that did not differ from that of concordant twins, possibly from limited power.

CDR1 LGHNA and CDR2 YNFKEQ come from the germline V gene. The CDR3 consists of 22 residues. Reprocessing the 5' RACE reads, TCRdb reports a single entry for every CDR3 protein and omits DNA. Found here are 400,000 to 500,000 distinct CDR3 sequences; the top ten clones hold under 3%. The sample comprised blood. The TCR comes from a human donor with ulcerative colitis or Crohn's disease, or a healthy co-twin of an affected twin (not recorded which). The V and J genes are TRBV4-2 and TRBJ2-7; no DNA is available, so the TRBD2 call from TCRdb remains unchecked. CDR3 sequence reads: CASSQVIGLGLAGGQPSYEQYF.